This passage covers 27 T cell receptor beta chains from one sample sequenced in a study of blood T cell repertoires in COVID-19. Produced via immunoSEQ multiplex PCR; TCRdb's table is partial and in-frame only. The sample contains around 40,000 clones, approximately 92% of which appear only once. Source material: peripheral blood. The origin of the receptors is a human donor in a cohort sampled during active COVID-19.

V and J are TRBV19 and TRBJ2-3; TRBD1 matches 9 bases. The CDR3 sequence is 14 residues long. Germline loops: CDR1 LNHDA, CDR2 SQIVND (reference sequence). V was pared by 9 bases and J by 4 bases, with 8 bases of the junction left unmatched. CDR3 sequence reads: CASSPGQGADTQYF. The CDR3 nucleotides are TGTGCCAGCTCCCCGGGACAGGGAGCAGATACGCAGTATTTT.

The genes are TRBV27 and TRBJ1-1; TRBD1 might be the D (5 bases). Germline loops: CDR1 MNHEY, CDR2 SMNVEV (reference sequence). This CDR3 has 15 amino acids. V lost 6 bases, J lost 1 base, and 15 bases lay in between. CDR3 DNA: TGTGCCAGCAGACCGCCGAGTACAGGGAACACTGAAGCTTTCTTT. It is translated as CASRPPSTGNTEAFF.

The chain has TRBV7-2 and TRBJ2-7; perhaps TRBD2 as D (6 bases). The CDR3 spans 15 residues. Germline values: CDR1 SGHTA, CDR2 FQGNSA. The V and J ends lost 0 bases and 8 bases respectively, with 17 bases between them. The CDR3 DNA reads TGTGCCAGCAGCTTAGCTCGGGGAGGTGGTGTCAAGCAGTACTTC. Translating it yields CASSLARGGGVKQYF.

This clone was seen a single time. The chain recombines TRBV6-5 with TRBJ2-1, with 12 bases aligning to TRBD2. CDR3 length: 16 amino acids. CDR1 is MNHEY, CDR2 SVGAGI, per germline. V lost 2 bases and J lost 7; bases outside the gene matches: 6. DNA of the CDR3: TGTGCCAGCAGTTACCAGGGTACTAGCGGGGGGAATGAGCAGTTCTTC. Translating gives CASSYQGTSGGNEQFF.

The chain employs TRBV4-1 and TRBJ1-1; the match to TRBD1 covers 7 bases. Germline CDR1 is MGHRA and CDR2 is YSYEKL. V trimming: 4 bases; J trimming: 0 bases; junction bases outside the gene matches: 11. The CDR3 contains 17 residues. CDR3 region: CASSRGTAQTMNTEAFF. For the CDR3, the DNA is TGCGCCAGCAGCCGCGGGACAGCGCAGACTATGAACACTGAAGCTTTCTTT.

The rearrangement uses TRBV6-6 and TRBJ1-1; weak D call: TRBD1 (6 bases). This CDR3 has 14 residues. V lost 7 bases and J 5 bases, leaving 17 bases between the germline ends. Germline V gene sequence: CDR1 MNHNY, CDR2 SVGAGI (reference sequence). CDR3 coding DNA: TGTGCCAGCATGGGGCGGGGGAGGGGGACTGAAGCTTTCTTT. It is translated as CASMGRGRGTEAFF.

The chain has TRBV6-1 and TRBJ2-2; D possibly corresponds to TRBD2 (5 bases). The CDR3 extends over 14 amino acids. Germline CDR1 and CDR2: MNHNS and SASEGT. Trimming pared 2 bases from V and 6 bases from J, leaving 10 bases between. CDR3 loop: CASSERERAGELFF. In nucleotides, the CDR3 is TGTGCCAGCAGTGAAAGGGAGAGGGCCGGGGAGCTGTTTTTT.

This clone was found once. The chain joins TRBV5-1 to TRBJ1-4; 10 bases map to TRBD1. Germline-derived CDR1 and CDR2 are SGHRS and YFSETQ. The CDR3 extends over 15 amino acids. V lost 3 bases, J lost 7 bases, and 6 bases stayed unmatched. For the CDR3, the DNA is TGCGCCAGCAGCTCCGGGACAGGGGACACTGAAAAACTGTTTTTT. Translated, it gives CASSSGTGDTEKLFF.

V is TRBV4-3 and J is TRBJ1-4; 7 positions agree with TRBD1. V lost 1 base and J lost 6; bases outside the gene matches: 8. There are 16 residues in the CDR3. The V gene's germline CDR1 is LGHNA and CDR2 YSLEER. CDR3 DNA: TGCGCCAGCAGCCAAGGCGGCAGGGGGTTCGATGAAAAACTGTTTTTT. It specifies CASSQGGRGFDEKLFF.

The rearrangement links TRBV7-2 to TRBJ2-1; 10 bases agree with TRBD2. There are 13 residues in the CDR3. The germline V gene encodes CDR1 SGHTA and CDR2 FQGNSA. The J segment lost 4 bases and the V segment lost 7 bases, leaving 1 base of the junction unmatched. CDR3 coding DNA: TGTGCCAGCAAGCGGGGGGGGTACAATGAGCAGTTCTTC. This translates into CASKRGGYNEQFF.

The V gene is TRBV7-6, the J gene TRBJ1-2, with D tentatively TRBD1 (5 bases). Per the germline V gene, CDR1 is SGHVS and CDR2 is FNYEAQ. The ends were cut back, 5 bases at V and 8 bases at J, with 18 bases in the middle. This CDR3 has 14 residues. CDR3 sequence: CASSLWGVDGGYTF. The CDR3 nucleotides read TGTGCCAGCAGCCTCTGGGGGGTGGACGGCGGCTACACCTTC. The variable domain in full, completed from reference TRBV7-6 and TRBJ1-2, reads GAGVSQSPRYKVTKRGQDVALRCDPISGHVSLYWYRQALGQGPEFLTYFNYEAQQDKSGLPNDRFSAERPEGSISTLTIQRTEQRDSAMYRCASSLWGVDGGYTFGSGTRLTVV.

This chain joins TRBV4-2 and TRBJ2-3; TRBD2 agrees at 7 bases. Trimming cost V 0 bases and J 3 bases; bases outside gene matches: 3. Germline CDR1 LGHNA, CDR2 YNFKEQ. CDR3 size: 15 residues. CDR3 coding DNA: TGTGCCAGCAGCCAAGACAGCGGGATGACAGATACGCAGTATTTT. Amino acids: CASSQDSGMTDTQYF.

V and J are TRBV5-8 and TRBJ2-2; TRBD1 is a possible D gene (5 bases). V was clipped by 2 bases and J by 5 bases, with 7 bases between them. CDR3 length equals 13 residues. Germline CDR1 reads SGHTS; CDR2 reads YDEGEE. The CDR3 loop reads CASSFQGTGELFF. The CDR3 bases are TGTGCCAGCAGCTTCCAGGGTACCGGGGAGCTGTTTTTT.

The chain links TRBV11-2 to TRBJ2-1, with TRBD2 matching 7 bases. V shed 5 bases and J 4 bases; nucleotides not matched to a gene: 5. Germline assignment: CDR1 SGHAT and CDR2 FQNNGV. This CDR3 region has 14 residues. As DNA, the CDR3 is TGTGCCAGCAGCCTACTAGCGCGGTACAATGAGCAGTTCTTC. Its translation is CASSLLARYNEQFF. Supplemented by reference TRBV11-2 and TRBJ2-1, the full variable domain reads EAGVAQSPRYKIIEKRQSVAFWCNPISGHATLYWYQQILGQGPKLLIQFQNNGVVDDSQLPKDRFSAERLKGVDSTLKIQPAKLEDSAVYLCASSLLARYNEQFFGPGTRLTVL.

This clone has a single count. The gene calls are TRBV5-1 and TRBJ2-5, with D perhaps TRBD2 (5 bases). Trimming shortened V by 0 bases and J by 4 bases, and 19 bases separated the two germline ends. The CDR3 is 17 residues long. The V gene's germline CDR1 is SGHRS and CDR2 YFSETQ. Written as DNA, the CDR3 is TGCGCCAGCAGCTTGGGACCCCTCCGGGGAGCGACAGAGACCCAGTACTTC. It encodes CASSLGPLRGATETQYF.

The gene calls are TRBV28 and TRBJ2-6; D is unclear. Trimming removed 8 bases at V and 1 base at J, with 6 bases between. CDR3 length: 13 amino acids. The germline CDR1 and CDR2 sequences are MDHEN and SYDVKM. The CDR3 loop is CASQLSGANVLTF. The CDR3 DNA reads TGTGCCAGCCAATTGTCTGGGGCCAACGTCCTGACTTTC. The full variable domain, with the rest looked up from reference TRBV28 and TRBJ2-6, is DVKVTQSSRYLVKRTGEKVFLECVQDMDHENMFWYRQDPGLGLRLIYFSYDVKMKEKGDIPEGYSVSREKKERFSLILESASTNQTSMYLCASQLSGANVLTFGAGSRLTVL.

The chain uses TRBV3-1 (or the pseudogene TRBV3-2) and TRBJ2-3, with 7 bases that match TRBD2. The J segment lost 4 bases and the V segment lost 7 bases, leaving 5 bases of the junction unmatched. Germline V lookup: CDR1 LGHDT, CDR2 YNNKEL (reference sequence). The CDR3 spans 13 residues. CDR3 residues: CASTGGSPDTQYF. In DNA form, the CDR3 reads TGTGCCAGCACCGGGGGGTCCCCAGATACGCAGTATTTT.

The V and J genes are TRBV5-1 and TRBJ2-7; possibly TRBD1 for D (5 bases). Per germline, CDR1 SGHRS and CDR2 YFSETQ. Trimming stripped 4 bases from V and 6 bases from J, with 11 bases between. The length of the CDR3 is 12 residues. The CDR3 protein is CASSEPRGEQYF. For the CDR3, the DNA is TGCGCCAGCAGCGAACCTAGGGGCGAGCAGTACTTC.

The chain links TRBV4-3 to TRBJ2-2, with no clear D. The germline CDR1 and CDR2 sequences are LGHNA and YSLEER. V lost 4 bases and J lost 7, with 19 bases in between. CDR3 length: 16 amino acids. CDR3: CASSRVMIRQVGELFF. In DNA, the CDR3 is TGCGCCAGCAGCCGCGTCATGATTCGGCAGGTCGGGGAGCTGTTTTTT.

The chain links TRBV4-3 to TRBJ2-5; the D gene is possibly TRBD2 (6 bases). V lost 1 base and J lost 2, with 11 bases in between. Germline CDR1 is LGHNA and CDR2 is YSLEER. The CDR3 length is 15 residues. The CDR3 nucleotides are TGCGCCAGCAGCCAAGTGGGAGGAGAGCAAGAGACCCAGTACTTC. Translating gives CASSQVGGEQETQYF.

The chain links TRBV9 to TRBJ2-3, with 15 bases fitting TRBD2. The CDR3 is 17 residues long. Germline trimming cut 4 bases from V and 4 bases from J; bases unmatched to any gene: 7. The V gene's germline CDR1 is SGDLS and CDR2 YYNGEE. The CDR3 nucleotides read TGTGCCAGCAGCCCCTCGGGACTAGCGGGAGGCGCAGATACGCAGTATTTT. It yields the protein CASSPSGLAGGADTQYF.

The chain is built from TRBV5-1 and TRBJ1-2; 8 bases are a match to TRBD1. Per germline, CDR1 SGHRS and CDR2 YFSETQ. With V trimmed by 4 bases and J by 8 bases, 10 bases remained unmatched. CDR3 length equals 14 residues. The CDR3 protein is CASSTTGQGRGYTF. The CDR3 DNA reads TGCGCCAGCAGCACCACTGGACAGGGCCGAGGCTACACCTTC. Based on the CDR3 plus reference TRBV5-1 and TRBJ1-2, the full variable domain is KAGVTQTPRYLIKTRGQQVTLSCSPISGHRSVSWYQQTPGQGLQFLFEYFSETQRNKGNFPGRFSGRQFSNSRSEMNVSTLELGDSALYLCASSTTGQGRGYTFGSGTRLTVV.

The J gene is TRBJ2-4, the V gene TRBV28; the match to TRBD1 covers 8 bases. CDR1 and CDR2 from the germline V gene are MDHEN and SYDVKM. This CDR3 has 17 residues. V was pared by 8 bases and J by 1 base, with 13 bases of the junction left unmatched. The CDR3 sequence is CASSPPGQGFAKNIQYF. The CDR3 nucleotides are TGTGCCAGCTCACCTCCTGGACAGGGCTTCGCCAAAAACATTCAGTACTTC.

CDR3 sequence: CASSLRTGSGYTF. As DNA, the CDR3 is TGTGCCAGCAGTCTAAGGACAGGGTCTGGCTACACCTTC. The V call is TRBV27, the J call TRBJ1-2; 8 positions agree with TRBD1. With 5 bases clipped from V and 7 bases from J, the junction kept 6 bases outside the gene matches. Germline loops: CDR1 MNHEY, CDR2 SMNVEV (reference sequence). The CDR3 contains 13 residues.

This chain uses TRBV5-1 with TRBJ2-7; 7 bases map to TRBD2. The germline V gene encodes CDR1 SGHRS and CDR2 YFSETQ. The J segment lost 0 bases and the V segment lost 3 bases, leaving 6 bases of the junction unmatched. The CDR3 length is 15 residues. The CDR3 coding sequence is TGCGCCAGCAGCTGGGGTGGGACTAACTCCTACGAGCAGTACTTC. Translating gives CASSWGGTNSYEQYF. The variable domain in full, completed from reference TRBV5-1 and TRBJ2-7, reads KAGVTQTPRYLIKTRGQQVTLSCSPISGHRSVSWYQQTPGQGLQFLFEYFSETQRNKGNFPGRFSGRQFSNSRSEMNVSTLELGDSALYLCASSWGGTNSYEQYFGPGTRLTVT.

The chain uses TRBV3-1 (or the pseudogene TRBV3-2) and TRBJ2-1; 9 bases map to TRBD2. The CDR3 covers 14 residues. Germline lookup yields CDR1 LGHDT and CDR2 YNNKEL (reference sequence). V was pared by 4 bases and J by 4 bases, with 2 bases of the junction left unmatched. CDR3 in DNA: TGTGCCAGCAGCCTAAGCGGGAGGTACAATGAGCAGTTCTTC. It specifies CASSLSGRYNEQFF.

This chain connects TRBV20-1 to TRBJ2-3, with D uncertain. The V and J ends lost 5 bases and 5 bases respectively, with 8 bases between them. The CDR3 sequence is 11 residues long. Germline V gene data show CDR1 as DFQATT and CDR2 as SNEGSKA (reference sequence). CDR3 in DNA: TGCAGTGCTCCCCGTCTAGATACGCAGTATTTT. It specifies CSAPRLDTQYF.